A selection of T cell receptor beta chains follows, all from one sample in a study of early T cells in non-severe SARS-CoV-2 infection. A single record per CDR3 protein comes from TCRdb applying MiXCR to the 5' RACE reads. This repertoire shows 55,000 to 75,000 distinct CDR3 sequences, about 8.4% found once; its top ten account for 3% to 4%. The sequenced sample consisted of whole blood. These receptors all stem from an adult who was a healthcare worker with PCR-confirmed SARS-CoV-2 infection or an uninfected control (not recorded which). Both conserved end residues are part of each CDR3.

CDR3: CASSPGGAEQYF; V: TRBV7-9; J: TRBJ2-7
CDR3: CASSLWGTGEETQYF; V: TRBV7-9; J: TRBJ2-5
CDR3: CASSPSGSYNEQFF; V: TRBV18; J: TRBJ2-1
CDR3: CASSWGQGAIQPQHF; V: TRBV28; J: TRBJ1-5
CDR3: CASSITIGVTKYNEQFF; V: TRBV19; J: TRBJ2-1
CDR3: CASSIEGQIAYNEQFF; V: TRBV19; J: TRBJ2-1
CDR3: CASTFGTGSSEQFF; V: TRBV6-5; J: TRBJ2-1
CDR3: CASSQDGGTRNTEAFF; V: TRBV3-1; J: TRBJ1-1
CDR3: CASGSLFGTDTQYF; V: TRBV4-1; J: TRBJ2-3
CDR3: CASSYDRGATMNTEAFF; V: TRBV6-2/TRBV6-3; J: TRBJ1-1
CDR3: CASRAPTYQETQYF; V: TRBV28; J: TRBJ2-5
CDR3: CASSLSRSTLNEQFF; V: TRBV7-6; J: TRBJ2-1